This TCR beta chain came from a study of blood T cell repertoires in COVID-19. Across the whole study: Donors in the United States, Italy and Spain gave samples during acute or convalescent COVID-19. PBMCs, B-cell-depleted T cells, or T cells were the source of the cDNA or gDNA that made up the material.

As handled by the study authors: For nucleated cells, counts were estimated from reference gene primer amplification. Only in-frame clones appear in the TCRdb table, and some are missing; sequencing was by immunoSEQ multiplex PCR. From that table come the V and J calls and clone size; the DNA was used to work out D and trimming. The sample has about 250,000 clones, about 83% seen once. CDR3 length: 15 residues. The ends were cut back, 4 bases at V and 0 bases at J, with 11 bases in the middle. Germline CDR1 and CDR2: MGHRA and YSYEKL. The sequence was collected from a man older than 75 with acute or convalescent COVID-19. The sequenced sample was peripheral blood. The chain has TRBV4-1 and TRBJ2-3; perhaps TRBD2 as D (6 bases). CDR3 nucleotides: TGCGCCAGCAGCCTAAGGGAGGATAGCACAGATACGCAGTATTTT. Translated: CASSLREDSTDTQYF.